This entry concerns a single T cell receptor (beta chain). The germline V gene encodes CDR1 SGHAT and CDR2 FQNNGV. With V trimmed by 3 bases and J by 2 bases, 3 bases remained unmatched. The CDR3 is 14 residues long. The data stem from a study of blood T cell repertoires in COVID-19. Using immunoSEQ multiplex PCR, the repertoire was profiled, and TCRdb retains in-frame clones only, with some absent. The sample holds around 180,000 clones, more than 75% seen once. This receptor was identified in a woman in her 50s with acute COVID-19. The material sequenced was PBMCs or T cells enriched from blood (not recorded which). This chain joins TRBV11-2 and TRBJ2-5; 7 positions agree with TRBD1. The CDR3 loop reads CASSLTGSQETQYF. As DNA, the CDR3 is TGTGCCAGCAGCTTGACAGGGAGTCAAGAGACCCAGTACTTC.